Presented here are 6 T cell receptor beta chains from one specimen sequenced in a study of CXCR3-negative and CXCR3-positive naive CD8 T cells. cDNA libraries for TRB were generated by 5' RACE incorporating UMI labels. From the 5' RACE reads, TCRdb lists one entry per CDR3 protein and no DNA. The sample data list tens of thousands of distinct CDR3 sequences. The sequenced material came from memory CD8+ T cells from blood. The receptors stem from a human donor in good health. Some clones in this sample may be carry-over from other donors' samples.

Judged by frequency, this clonotype is medium-sized. J is TRBJ2-3 and V is TRBV4-2; TCRdb lists TRBD2, though no DNA is available to test this call. The germline CDR1 and CDR2 sequences are LGHNA and YNFKEQ. The CDR3 has 17 residues. This chain's CDR3 is CASSHLMEPSSTDTQYF.

V gene TRBV27 combines with J gene TRBJ2-7; as DNA is missing, the TRBD2 call by TCRdb cannot be tested. Germline V gene data show CDR1 as MNHEY and CDR2 as SMNVEV (reference sequence). This CDR3 is 15 amino acids long. CDR3: CASSLSGSTTYEQYF.

The chain links TRBV14 to TRBJ2-7. CDR3 size: 13 residues. Looked up from germline, CDR1 is SGHDN and CDR2 is FVKESK. CDR3 sequence: CASSQDDSYEQYF.

V and J are TRBV7-9 and TRBJ2-7; TCRdb proposes TRBD1, but this gene call is untestable without DNA. The CDR3 sequence is 14 residues long. From germline, CDR1 is SEHNR and CDR2 FQNEAQ (reference sequence). The CDR3 is CASGGVGEPYEQYF.

This chain uses TRBV4-3 with TRBJ2-6; the TCRdb D gene call, TRBD2, has no DNA to confirm it. CDR1 is LGHNA, CDR2 YSLEER, per germline. This CDR3 contains 16 residues. The CDR3 region is CASSPLTLDTGDVLTF.

V is TRBV6-2 or TRBV6-3 and J is TRBJ2-7; TCRdb's D call, TRBD1, is unchecked because there is no DNA. Germline lookup yields CDR1 MNHEY and CDR2 SVGEGT. The CDR3 spans 12 residues. The CDR3 spells CASNTGLDEQYF.